This T cell receptor (beta chain) came from a study of blood T cell repertoires in COVID-19. Across the study: Researchers got acute and convalescent COVID-19 samples from the United States, Italy and Spain. In each case, the material was cDNA or gDNA derived from T cells, B-cell-depleted T cells, or PBMCs.

Germline V gives CDR1 LGHDT, CDR2 YNNKEL (reference sequence). The CDR3 totals 15 residues. The V gene end was trimmed by 1 base and the J gene end by 6 bases; junction bases not matched to a gene: 4. As processed by the authors: Cell counts per sample came from amplifying reference gene primers. Data came from immunoSEQ multiplex PCR; TCRdb stores just in-frame clones and leaves some out. From that table come the V and J calls and clone size; the DNA was used to work out D and trimming. The sample holds about 250,000 clones, about 84% seen once. Source material: peripheral blood. This TCR derives from a woman of 80 years or more with COVID-19, enrolled during active disease. The V and J genes are TRBV3-1 (or the pseudogene TRBV3-2) and TRBJ1-5, with TRBD1 matching 9 bases. CDR3 amino acids: CASSQADRGTQPQHF. As DNA, the CDR3 is TGTGCCAGCAGCCAAGCCGACAGGGGGACTCAGCCCCAGCATTTT.